This T cell receptor beta chain was found in a study of T cells in Graves' hyperthyroidism and ophthalmopathy. Lactation, pregnancy, other autoimmune disease or uncontrolled infection led to exclusion of patients. V was trimmed by 3 bases and J by 2 bases, leaving 15 bases between them. This CDR3 comprises 16 residues. From germline, CDR1 is LNHDA and CDR2 SQIVND (reference sequence). TCR beta CDR3 regions were amplified from RNA transcripts. An initial round of RT-PCR targeting the TCR CDR3 relied on the HTBI primer set. TCRdb analysed the multiplex PCR reads with MiXCR anew, one entry per CDR3 protein. Here the sample spans 300,000 to 450,000 distinct CDR3 sequences, 15% to 17% being singletons.

Sequences were obtained from blood. This clonotype was obtained from a woman between 18 and 30 years old with Graves' hyperthyroidism that later progressed to Graves' ophthalmopathy. J is TRBJ2-3 and V is TRBV19; D might be TRBD2 (6 bases). The CDR3 is CASSIRLASLTDTQYF. The CDR3 DNA is TGTGCCAGTAGTATTCGGCTAGCGAGCCTCACAGATACGCAGTATTTT. Variable domain in full (rest from reference TRBV19 and TRBJ2-3): DGGITQSPKYLFRKEGQNVTLSCEQNLNHDAMYWYRQDPGQGLRLIYYSQIVNDFQKGDIAEGYSVSREKKESFPLTVTSAQKNPTAFYLCASSIRLASLTDTQYFGPGTRLTVL.